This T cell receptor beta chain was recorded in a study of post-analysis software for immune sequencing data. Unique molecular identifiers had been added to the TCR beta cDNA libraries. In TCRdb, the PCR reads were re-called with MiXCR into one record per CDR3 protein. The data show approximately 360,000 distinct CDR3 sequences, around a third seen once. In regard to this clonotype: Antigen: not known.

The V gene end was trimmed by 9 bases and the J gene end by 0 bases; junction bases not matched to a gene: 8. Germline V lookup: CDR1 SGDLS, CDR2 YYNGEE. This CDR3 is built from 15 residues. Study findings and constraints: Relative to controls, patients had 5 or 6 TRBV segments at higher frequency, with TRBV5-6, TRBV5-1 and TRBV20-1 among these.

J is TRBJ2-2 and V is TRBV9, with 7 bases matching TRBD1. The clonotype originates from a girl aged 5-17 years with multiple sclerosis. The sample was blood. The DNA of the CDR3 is TGTGCCACCAGGACCGGGACAGCGAACACCGGGGAGCTGTTTTTT. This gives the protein CATRTGTANTGELFF.